This T cell receptor beta chain was documented in a study of blood T cell repertoires in COVID-19. Study-level information: There were acute and convalescent COVID-19 samples, and they came from the United States, Italy and Spain. T cells, B-cell-depleted T cells, or PBMCs supplied cDNA or gDNA.

Under the authors' procedure: Researchers report that nucleated cell counts were estimated from reference gene primer amplification. Profiling relied on immunoSEQ multiplex PCR, and the TCRdb table lists in-frame clones only, not all of them. The V and J calls and clone size are taken from that table; D and trimming were inferred from the DNA. The sample lists 90,000 to 150,000 clones, about 85% occurring once. This CDR3 comprises 13 residues. V lost 6 bases and J 15 bases, leaving 21 bases between the germline ends. The germline V gene encodes CDR1 MNHEY and CDR2 SMNVEV (reference sequence). V gene TRBV27 combines with J gene TRBJ2-1; TRBD2 might be the D (5 bases). The specimen was peripheral blood. The TCR comes from a man of 80 years or more with acute or convalescent COVID-19. The CDR3 reads CASSNPASGSAFF. The CDR3 region has the DNA TGTGCCAGCAGCAACCCGGCCTCGGGGTCCGCGTTCTTC.